This entry lists 3 T cell receptor beta chains sequenced from one sample in a study of identical twins. TCRdb reanalysed the 5' RACE reads using MiXCR and keeps one entry per CDR3 protein. The table records around 140,000 distinct CDR3 sequences, approximately 4% of them present only once. Material for sequencing was memory T cells sorted from blood. These TCRs come from a man aged 18 to 35 in good health.

This clonotype was detected many times. The chain is built from TRBV6-2 or TRBV6-3 and TRBJ2-7; D possibly corresponds to TRBD1 (6 bases). V gave up 3 bases and J gave up 8 bases, with 14 bases separating them. The CDR3 loop spans 13 amino acids. CDR1 and CDR2 from the germline V gene are MNHEY and SVGEGT. The CDR3 DNA follows: TGTGCCAGCAGTTATAACCAGGGGACCCAGCAGTACGTC. Translation gives CASSYNQGTQQYV.

This clonotype was seen repeatedly, ten times or more. This chain connects TRBV11-2 to TRBJ2-1, with D possibly being TRBD1 (5 bases). V dropped 1 base and J dropped 9 bases, with 10 bases sitting between them. Germline loops: CDR1 SGHAT, CDR2 FQNNGV. The CDR3 consists of 13 residues. The CDR3 bases are TGTGCCAGCAGCTTAGTGACAGAGCCTGAGCAGTTCTTC. Translation gives CASSLVTEPEQFF.

This clonotype has only a few counts. This chain uses TRBV7-9 with TRBJ1-4; D ambiguous. The CDR3 consists of 13 residues. Germline lookup yields CDR1 SEHNR and CDR2 FQNEAQ (reference sequence). The V end was cut by 1 base, the J end by 8 bases, with 8 bases between. CDR3 sequence: CASSLEPDEKLFF. The CDR3 bases are TGTGCCAGCAGCTTAGAACCCGACGAAAAACTGTTTTTT.